The sequence of this T cell receptor (beta chain) was determined in a study of vaccination effects on CD4 cells after COVID-19. Study as a whole: Vaccination of participants consisted of two doses of either the BNT162b2 or mRNA-1273 vaccine. There were a couple of convalescent patients who gave samples 16 days and one week before vaccination.

General observations from the study: After vaccination, at late timepoints, clones induced by infection and by vaccine contracted markedly.

Profiled with immunoSEQ multiplex PCR; TCRdb holds only in-frame clones, not every one. The table has 35,000 to 55,000 clones, around 72% seen once; the top ten hold roughly 29%. Concerning this clone: Its cognate antigen is unknown.

Before sequencing, viral peptide pools were used by the ViraFEST assay to expand antigen-specific CD4+ T cells. The culture ran for approximately 10 days before CD4+ T cells were isolated. The person's infection with SARS-CoV-2, confirmed by PCR, took place between March and December 2020. Per germline, CDR1 SGHNT and CDR2 YYREEE (reference sequence). The CDR3 covers 14 residues. V was pared by 4 bases and J by 3 bases, with 6 bases of the junction left unmatched. The sequenced sample was CD4+ T cells from PBMCs cultured with a peptide pool, obtained before COVID-19 vaccination. The chain recombines TRBV5-4 with TRBJ2-5; TRBD2 aligns across 7 bases. The clonotype comes from a human donor who had a prior SARS-CoV-2 infection. The DNA of the CDR3 is TGTGCCAGCAGCCTTCTAGCGGAAGAAGAGACCCAGTACTTC. Amino acids: CASSLLAEEETQYF.